The 6 T cell receptor beta chains below come from one sample, sequenced in a study of blood T cell repertoires in COVID-19. Produced via immunoSEQ multiplex PCR; TCRdb's table is partial and in-frame only. This repertoire shows approximately 300,000 clones, approximately 87% found once; its top ten account for under 5.5%. Material: PBMCs or T cells enriched from blood (not recorded which). The source is a woman in her twenties or thirties who had recovered from COVID-19.

This sequence joins TRBV3-1 (or the pseudogene TRBV3-2) and TRBJ2-5; TRBD1 matches 8 bases. Germline CDR1 reads LGHDT; CDR2 reads YNNKEL (reference sequence). This CDR3 has 16 residues. V shed 0 bases and J 5 bases; nucleotides not matched to a gene: 8. The CDR3 loop is CASSQEYGQGGETQYF. The CDR3 bases are TGTGCCAGCAGCCAAGAGTATGGACAGGGTGGGGAGACCCAGTACTTC.

V usage is TRBV15 and J usage is TRBJ2-3, with D perhaps TRBD1 (5 bases). This CDR3 spans 14 amino acids. V was cut by 3 bases and J by 4 bases, with 11 bases left in between. Germline V gene sequence: CDR1 LNHNV, CDR2 YYDKDF (reference sequence). CDR3 residues: CATSSRVSADTQYF. Written as DNA, the CDR3 is TGTGCCACCAGCAGCAGGGTCAGTGCAGATACGCAGTATTTT. The whole variable domain, filled in from reference TRBV15 and TRBJ2-3, reads DAMVIQNPRYQVTQFGKPVTLSCSQTLNHNVMYWYQQKSSQAPKLLFHYYDKDFNNEADTPDNFQSRRPNTSFCFLDIRSPGLGDTAMYLCATSSRVSADTQYFGPGTRLTVL.

This rearrangement joins TRBV6-5 to TRBJ1-5; 7 positions agree with TRBD1. This CDR3 has 15 residues. Germline trimming cut 2 bases from V and 4 bases from J; bases unmatched to any gene: 5. Looked up from germline, CDR1 is MNHEY and CDR2 is SVGAGI. The CDR3 is CASSYRQGANQPQHF. The DNA of the CDR3 is TGTGCCAGCAGTTACCGACAGGGCGCGAATCAGCCCCAGCATTTT.

This clone has more than one count but fewer than ten. The chain combines TRBV7-8 with TRBJ1-6; 9 bases align to TRBD1. This CDR3 is built from 16 residues. CDR1 and CDR2 (germline): SGHVS, FQNEAQ. Trimming cost V 0 bases and J 6 bases; bases outside gene matches: 3. CDR3 in amino acids: CASSLAGGQGNSPLHF. CDR3 nucleotides: TGTGCCAGCAGCTTAGCAGGGGGACAGGGTAATTCACCCCTCCACTTT.

The chain joins TRBV6-6 to TRBJ1-2; 7 nucleotides agree with TRBD1. This CDR3 is 13 amino acids long. Germline V gene lookup returns CDR1 MNHNY and CDR2 SVGAGI (reference sequence). The junction had 10 bases not matched to a gene; V was cut back by 9 bases and J by 6 bases. The CDR3 is CASMGGTAHGYTF. The CDR3 nucleotides are TGTGCCAGTATGGGCGGGACAGCCCATGGCTACACCTTC.

The rearrangement uses TRBV7-4 and TRBJ1-4; D is possibly TRBD1 (5 bases). The CDR3 contains 16 residues. CDR1 and CDR2 (germline): SGHVT, SQSDAQ. Trimming shortened V by 1 base and J by 6 bases, and 15 bases separated the two germline ends. The CDR3 region is CASSLEGQTGDEKLFF. CDR3 in DNA: TGTGCCAGCAGCTTAGAAGGTCAGACGGGGGATGAAAAACTGTTTTTT. Complete variable domain (other parts from reference TRBV7-4 and TRBJ1-4): GAGVSQSPRYKVAKRGRDVALRCDSISGHVTLYWYRQTLGQGSEVLTYSQSDAQRDKSGRPSGRFSAERPERSVSTLKIQRTEQGDSAVYLCASSLEGQTGDEKLFFGSGTQLSVL.